Listed below are T cell receptor beta chains from one sample, sequenced in a study of shared clonotypes between healthy human individuals. Assay: immunoSEQ multiplex PCR; the TCRdb copy retains only in-frame clones and omits some. The sample lists approximately 2.3 million clones, just over 90% seen once, with 0.39% in the top ten. Sequences were obtained from naive CD4+ T cells from PBMCs. These receptors were obtained from a man aged 18 to 30 in good health. Some clones in this sample may be carry-over from other donors' samples. CDR3s include the opening cysteine and the closing phenylalanine or tryptophan. The D gene is left open where the match is weak. The size entry is marked missing in some rows and otherwise reads once, few, many or a size class.

D gene | J gene | clone size | V gene | CDR3 protein | CDR3 DNA
NA | TRBJ2-1 | NA | TRBV29-1 | CSGGPGRDSQWQFF | TGCAGCGGGGGGCCGGGTCGGGACTCACAATGGCAGTTCTTC
TRBD2 | TRBJ2-1 | NA | TRBV7-2 | CASSSQNSGRGHNEQFF | TGTGCCAGCAGCTCCCAGAATAGCGGGAGAGGTCACAATGAGCAGTTCTTC
NA | TRBJ2-3 | NA | TRBV15 | CATSRDGTGSTQYF | TGTGCCACCAGCAGAGATGGGACGGGAAGCACGCAGTATTTT
TRBD1 | TRBJ2-5 | NA | TRBV5-8 | CASSLITRGETQYF | TGTGCCAGCAGCTTGATCACCAGGGGGGAGACCCAGTACTTC
NA | TRBJ1-4 | NA | TRBV28 | CASSYGGSEGEKLFF | TGTGCCAGCAGTTATGGGGGATCTGAGGGTGAAAAACTGTTTTTT
NA | TRBJ1-2 | NA | TRBV5-1 | CASSMSGDGYTF | TGCGCCAGCAGCATGTCAGGGGATGGCTACACCTTC
NA | TRBJ1-1 | NA | TRBV28 | CASSSGASVVPEAFF | TGTGCCAGCAGTTCCGGGGCTTCGGTTGTCCCTGAAGCTTTCTTT
TRBD2 | TRBJ2-7 | NA | TRBV29-1 | CSVEYGGSGYEQYF | TGCAGCGTTGAATATGGCGGGAGTGGATACGAGCAGTACTTC
NA | TRBJ2-2 | NA | TRBV15 | CATSRGAKQGTGELFF | TGTGCCACCAGCAGAGGAGCCAAGCAGGGCACCGGGGAGCTGTTTTTT
TRBD2 | TRBJ2-2 | NA | TRBV7-8 | CASSLSTDSGRANIGELFF | TGTGCCAGCAGCTTATCGACAGATAGCGGGAGGGCCAATATCGGGGAGCTGTTTTTT
NA | TRBJ2-2 | NA | TRBV28 | CASSLEPVRSGELFF | TGTGCCAGCAGTTTGGAGCCGGTACGGTCCGGGGAGCTGTTTTTT
NA | TRBJ1-4 | once | TRBV5-4 | CASSLVQGTTNEKLFF | TGTGCCAGCAGCTTGGTTCAGGGGACAACTAATGAAAAACTGTTTTTT
NA | TRBJ2-2 | NA | TRBV9 | CASSPRGDTGELFF | TGTGCCAGCAGCCCGAGAGGGGACACCGGGGAGCTGTTTTTT
TRBD1 | TRBJ1-5 | NA | TRBV6-1 | CASREQGAGNQPQHF | TGTGCCAGCAGAGAACAGGGGGCGGGCAATCAGCCCCAGCATTTT
TRBD1 | TRBJ2-7 | NA | TRBV11-3 | CASSLEAGGEQYF | TGTGCCAGCAGCTTAGAGGCAGGGGGCGAGCAGTACTTC
TRBD2 | TRBJ2-7 | once | TRBV7-2 | CASSSDRGLAGPYEQYF | TGTGCCAGCAGCTCCGACCGGGGACTAGCGGGCCCTTACGAGCAGTACTTC
TRBD1 | TRBJ1-2 | once | TRBV19 | CASSTTRTGKDYGYTF | TGTGCCAGTAGTACTACGCGGACAGGGAAGGACTATGGCTACACCTTC
NA | TRBJ2-5 | NA | TRBV6-1 | CASSDTRGSWETQYF | TGTGCCAGCAGTGATACCAGGGGCTCTTGGGAGACCCAGTACTTC
NA | TRBJ2-7 | NA | TRBV7-6 | CASSLTTLSYEQYF | TGTGCCAGCAGCTTAACCACCTTATCCTACGAGCAGTACTTC
TRBD1 | TRBJ2-1 | NA | TRBV9 | CASSAGQGREQFF | TGTGCCAGCAGCGCGGGACAGGGCCGAGAGCAGTTCTTC
NA | TRBJ1-5 | NA | TRBV28 | CASSLAGKPQHF | TGTGCCAGCAGTTTAGCGGGCAAGCCCCAGCATTTT
TRBD1 | TRBJ2-7 | NA | TRBV5-1 | CASSPDRGDYEQYF | TGCGCCAGCAGCCCGGACAGGGGCGACTACGAGCAGTACTTC
NA | TRBJ2-7 | NA | TRBV6-1 | CASSGGGANSYEQYF | TGTGCCAGCTCAGGTGGGGGGGCAAACTCCTACGAGCAGTACTTC
NA | TRBJ2-5 | NA | TRBV5-3 | CARSSSSTQYF | TGTGCCAGAAGCTCATCGAGCACCCAGTACTTC
NA | TRBJ2-2 | NA | TRBV9 | CASSAGGWNTGELFF | TGTGCCAGCAGTGCCGGGGGTTGGAACACCGGGGAGCTGTTTTTT
TRBD1 | TRBJ1-2 | few | TRBV2 | CASRGQGRNAGGYTF | TGTGCCAGCAGGGGACAGGGGCGGAACGCCGGTGGCTACACCTTC
TRBD1 | TRBJ2-1 | once | TRBV18 | CASSPQRQGFDEQFF | TGTGCCAGCTCACCACAGAGACAGGGGTTCGATGAGCAGTTCTTC
NA | TRBJ2-1 | NA | TRBV27 | CASSLATGTNYNEQFF | TGTGCCAGCAGTTTAGCGACAGGGACTAACTACAATGAGCAGTTCTTC
NA | TRBJ2-2 | NA | TRBV30 | CARAGSTGELFF | TGTGCCAGGGCGGGAAGCACCGGGGAGCTGTTTTTT
TRBD1 | TRBJ2-7 | NA | TRBV11-2 | CASRSVARGRNEQYF | TGTGCCAGCAGGTCCGTGGCCAGGGGGCGGAACGAGCAGTACTTC
NA | TRBJ2-5 | once | TRBV19 | CASSIPGTETQYF | TGTGCCAGTAGTATCCCAGGGACGGAGACCCAGTACTTC
TRBD1 | TRBJ1-1 | NA | TRBV5-1 | CASSLGTGAPVTEAFF | TGCGCCAGCAGCTTGGGGACAGGGGCGCCCGTCACTGAAGCTTTCTTT
NA | TRBJ2-2 | NA | TRBV5-1 | CASSTDFTGELFF | TGCGCCAGCAGCACGGACTTTACCGGGGAGCTGTTTTTT
NA | TRBJ2-7 | few | TRBV2 | CASSATAYEQYF | TGTGCCAGCAGTGCTACGGCGTACGAGCAGTACTTC
NA | TRBJ1-1 | NA | TRBV7-9 | CASSLLSQANTEAFF | TGTGCCAGCAGCTTGTTATCGCAGGCGAACACTGAAGCTTTCTTT
NA | TRBJ1-3 | NA | TRBV7-2 | CASSLGRNSGNTIYF | TGTGCCAGCAGCCTGGGACGGAATTCTGGAAACACCATATATTTT
NA | TRBJ2-4 | once | TRBV27 | CASSNRVFGEAAKNIQYF | TGTGCCAGCAGTAATAGGGTATTTGGGGAAGCAGCCAAAAACATTCAGTACTTC
NA | TRBJ2-1 | NA | TRBV7-3 | CASSGAVTYNEQFF | TGTGCCAGCAGCGGGGCAGTCACCTACAATGAGCAGTTCTTC
NA | TRBJ1-1 | NA | TRBV29-1 | CSGRGGTEAFF | TGCAGCGGCCGTGGGGGGACTGAAGCTTTCTTT
NA | TRBJ2-3 | NA | TRBV6-6 | CASSSFSTLWGTQYF | TGTGCCAGCAGTTCTTTCTCCACCCTATGGGGTACGCAGTATTTT
TRBD1 | TRBJ1-1 | NA | TRBV5-1 | CASSREANTGQGTGAFF | TGCGCCAGCAGCCGGGAAGCAAACACCGGACAGGGGACGGGGGCTTTCTTT
TRBD1 | TRBJ1-2 | NA | TRBV15 | CATSRDLRRTGHTF | TGTGCCACCAGCAGAGATTTGAGGCGGACAGGACACACCTTC
TRBD2 | TRBJ2-1 | NA | TRBV9 | CASSPPFTSGRYNEQFF | TGTGCCAGCAGCCCCCCTTTCACTAGCGGGAGATACAATGAGCAGTTCTTC